These T cell receptor beta chains were read from a single sample in a study of shared clonotypes between healthy human individuals. Clones were read by immunoSEQ multiplex PCR, and TCRdb kept only the in-frame ones, dropping some. Here the sample spans around 2.1 million clones, approximately 94% being singletons. Material: naive CD8+ T cells from PBMCs. The receptors come from a man aged 18 to 30 in good health. Some clones in this sample may be carry-over from other donors' samples. Each CDR3 is given with its conserved first and last residue.

J: TRBJ2-2
V: TRBV9
CDR3: CASSVSHRKQNTGELFF

J: TRBJ1-5
V: TRBV28
CDR3: CASRLRGPQHF

J: TRBJ2-7
V: TRBV5-6
CDR3: CASSPGTWRLDEQYF

J: TRBJ2-7
V: TRBV15
CDR3: CATSGGQGVNEQYF

J: TRBJ1-4
V: TRBV19
CDR3: CASQVSVGGSNEKLFF

J: TRBJ2-4
V: TRBV6-5
CDR3: CASSYSPTLAKNIQYF

J: TRBJ2-5
V: TRBV7-7
CDR3: CASSSSPRGAQETQYF

J: TRBJ2-4
V: TRBV7-9
CDR3: CASSLALAGTKNIQYF

J: TRBJ1-1
V: TRBV29-1
CDR3: CSARGLIGAFF

J: TRBJ2-2
V: TRBV7-9
CDR3: CALLGPEGGELFF

J: TRBJ2-7
V: TRBV7-8
CDR3: CASSTLRTGLSYEQYF

J: TRBJ2-7
V: TRBV10-1
CDR3: CASSDRGRYEQYF

J: TRBJ2-7
V: TRBV5-8
CDR3: CASSSRTGASYEQYF

J: TRBJ2-3
V: TRBV5-5
CDR3: CASSLFPRSTDTQYF

J: TRBJ2-7
V: TRBV4-1
CDR3: CASSPRTSGGGYEQYF

J: TRBJ2-2
V: TRBV6-1
CDR3: CASSDTGVGELFF

J: TRBJ1-2
V: TRBV30
CDR3: CAWSVSNYGYTF

J: TRBJ1-2
V: TRBV9
CDR3: CASSVGHTANYGYTF

J: TRBJ1-1
V: TRBV28
CDR3: CASRLTGGHIGTEAFF

J: TRBJ1-1
V: TRBV11-2
CDR3: CASSLARDSNTEAFF

J: TRBJ1-1
V: TRBV4-1
CDR3: CASSQSGGAPLNTEAFF

J: TRBJ2-5
V: TRBV5-4
CDR3: CASSWNRRVEETQYF

J: TRBJ2-7
V: TRBV29-1
CDR3: CSATGFYEQYF

J: TRBJ2-1
V: TRBV28
CDR3: CASSSRTSGQYNEQFF

J: TRBJ2-1
V: TRBV7-8
CDR3: CASSQPGPGGSYNEQFF

J: TRBJ2-2
V: TRBV19
CDR3: CASSMTSGRLGELFF

J: TRBJ2-2
V: TRBV9
CDR3: CASSVSLAGDRTGELFF

J: TRBJ2-1
V: TRBV10-3
CDR3: CASGTGAYNEQFF

J: TRBJ2-5
V: TRBV28
CDR3: CASSLGLQETQYF

J: TRBJ2-7
V: TRBV5-6
CDR3: CASSSRKEGGQRYYEQYF

J: TRBJ2-1
V: TRBV11-2
CDR3: CASSLDLIDLEQFF

J: TRBJ2-7
V: TRBV28
CDR3: CASSRTLARSYEQYF

J: TRBJ2-3
V: TRBV28
CDR3: CASSLGTELTDTQYF

J: TRBJ1-1
V: TRBV7-9
CDR3: CASSPPSRTGDTEAFF

J: TRBJ1-4
V: TRBV6-1
CDR3: CASSERGPNEKLFF

J: TRBJ2-7
V: TRBV28
CDR3: CATTTGLGAVYEQYF

J: TRBJ1-5
V: TRBV11-2
CDR3: CASSLSHSNQPQHF

J: TRBJ2-3
V: TRBV27
CDR3: CASSARVRPTPDTQYF

J: TRBJ2-2
V: TRBV4-3
CDR3: CASSQDPAGGGTGELFF

J: TRBJ2-2
V: TRBV6-1
CDR3: CASSEPLWVENTGELFF

J: TRBJ2-2
V: TRBV19
CDR3: CATAVAGELFF

J: TRBJ2-3
V: TRBV6-5
CDR3: CASSYFGGSTDTQYF

J: TRBJ2-7
V: TRBV27
CDR3: CASSYKTGNYEQYF